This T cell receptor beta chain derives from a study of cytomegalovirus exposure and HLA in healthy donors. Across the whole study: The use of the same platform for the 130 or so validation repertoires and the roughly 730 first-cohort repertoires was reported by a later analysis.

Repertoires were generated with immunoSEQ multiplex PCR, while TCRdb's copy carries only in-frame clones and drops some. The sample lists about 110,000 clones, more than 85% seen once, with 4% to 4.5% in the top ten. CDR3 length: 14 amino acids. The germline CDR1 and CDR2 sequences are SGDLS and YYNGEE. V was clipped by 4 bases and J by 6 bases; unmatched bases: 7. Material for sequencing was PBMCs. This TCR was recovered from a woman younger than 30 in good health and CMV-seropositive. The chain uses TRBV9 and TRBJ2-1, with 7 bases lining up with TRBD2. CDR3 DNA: TGTGCCAGCAGCCCTGAGGGACTACCCAATGAGCAGTTCTTC. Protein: CASSPEGLPNEQFF.